This TCR beta chain is drawn from a study of blood T cell repertoires in COVID-19. Study summary: From the United States, Italy and Spain came samples of acute and convalescent COVID-19. Nucleic acid was either cDNA or gDNA, and it came from T cells, B-cell-depleted T cells, or PBMCs.

Original handling: From reference gene primer amplification, estimates of nucleated cell counts were derived. Sequencing used immunoSEQ multiplex PCR; TCRdb keeps in-frame clones, though not all of them. The V and J calls and clone size were taken over from that table, and D and trimming were inferred from the DNA. In the table there are around 100,000 clones, 80% to 90% of which are singletons. The junction had 0 bases not matched to a gene; V was cut back by 8 bases and J by 2 bases. The CDR3 length is 12 residues. Germline V gene lookup returns CDR1 MNHEY and CDR2 SVGAGI. The rearrangement links TRBV6-5 to TRBJ2-1; TRBD2 matches 7 bases. The sequenced material came from peripheral blood. The source is a man in his forties with acute or convalescent COVID-19. Here the CDR3 reads CASGTTYNEQFF. CDR3 nucleotides: TGTGCCAGCGGGACTACCTACAATGAGCAGTTCTTC.